This record covers a single T cell receptor (beta chain). V shed 3 bases, J shed 5 bases, and the junction held 5 bases outside the gene matches. This CDR3 contains 15 residues. CDR1 and CDR2 (germline): LNHNV, YYDKDF (reference sequence). This entry comes from a study of blood T cell repertoires in COVID-19. On the study more broadly: Sources were T cells, B-cell-depleted T cells, or PBMCs; the material itself was cDNA or gDNA.

Repertoires were generated with immunoSEQ multiplex PCR, while TCRdb's copy carries only in-frame clones and drops some. The sample has about 170,000 clones, around 80% seen once. All enrollees were roughly 18 to 90 years old and from 20 to 25 US areas. Participants' reported clinical history set cohort assignment. The sequencing sample was made of PBMCs or T cells enriched from blood (not recorded which). This receptor was identified in a woman in her forties or fifties in a cohort exposed to, infected with or recovered from COVID-19 (not recorded which). The rearrangement links TRBV15 to TRBJ2-7; 12 nucleotides align to TRBD1. CDR3 nucleotides: TGTGCCACCAGCAGGGCCGGGACAGGGGGCGACGAGCAGTACTTC. Its protein is CATSRAGTGGDEQYF.